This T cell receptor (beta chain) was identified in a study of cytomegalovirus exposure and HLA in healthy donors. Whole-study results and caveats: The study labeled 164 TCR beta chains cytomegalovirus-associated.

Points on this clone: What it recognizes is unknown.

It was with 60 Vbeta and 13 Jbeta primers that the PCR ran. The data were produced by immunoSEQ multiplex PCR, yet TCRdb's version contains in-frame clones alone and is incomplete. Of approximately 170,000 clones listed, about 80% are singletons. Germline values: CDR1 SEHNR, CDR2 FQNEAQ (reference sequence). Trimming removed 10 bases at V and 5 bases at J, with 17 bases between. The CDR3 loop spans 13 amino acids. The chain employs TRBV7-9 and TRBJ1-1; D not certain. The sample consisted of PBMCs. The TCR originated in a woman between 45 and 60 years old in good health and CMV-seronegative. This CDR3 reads CANEVAGKTEAFF. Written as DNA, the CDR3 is TGTGCCAACGAAGTGGCAGGAAAAACTGAAGCTTTCTTT.